This TCR beta chain was obtained from a study of CD8 T cells in Susac syndrome. Broader study findings: The CD4+ T cell repertoires from Susac syndrome exhibited no clonal expansion.

cDNA came from about 0.51 to 1 ug RNA primed by random hexamers. immunoSEQ multiplex PCR amplified TCR beta CDR3 across 54 Vbeta, 13 Jbeta. TCRdb re-called the immunoSEQ multiplex PCR reads with MiXCR, one entry per CDR3 protein. This repertoire shows 150,000 to 200,000 distinct CDR3 sequences, 85% to 95% found once; its top ten account for 0.085% to 0.1%. Patients having Susac syndrome satisfied recently defined diagnostic criteria for definite or probable disease. With respect to this clonotype: What it recognizes is unknown.

There are 15 residues in the CDR3. Trimming took off 0 bases at V and 5 bases at J, with 12 bases between the two ends. Germline V gene data show CDR1 as ENHRY and CDR2 as SYGVKD. Sample: CD4+ T cells from PBMCs. The source is a human donor with Susac syndrome. This chain links TRBV10-3 with TRBJ2-3; perhaps TRBD2 as D (5 bases). CDR3 sequence (DNA): TGTGCCATCAGTGAGTCCCCCGGCGAGGGAGATACGCAGTATTTT. It is translated as CAISESPGEGDTQYF.